This is a list of T cell receptor beta chains from one sample in a study of blood T cell repertoires in COVID-19. Generated by immunoSEQ multiplex PCR, the TCRdb table keeps only in-frame clones and is missing some. The repertoire has around 60,000 clones, approximately 91% of them found once; the top ten carry roughly 4%. Sequencing was done on a sample of peripheral blood. Receptor source: a man between 45 and 60 years old with active COVID-19. The conserved cysteine and the conserved F or W are not part of the CDR3 here. Clone sizes are given selectively: once, few, many, or a class where the clone is expanded.

>TRBJ1-1|TRBV5-6|few
ASSLRDRVAF
>TRBJ1-4|TRBV5-5|-
ASSLATGKNEKLF
>TRBJ1-1|TRBV11-3|-
ASSLSPGQVNTEAF
>TRBJ2-7|TRBV16|-
ASTPVPNRSYEQY
>TRBJ2-7|TRBV4-2|-
ASSKRQGSEQY
>TRBJ1-2|TRBV10-3|-
AISGVGGDGYT
>TRBJ2-7|TRBV5-1|-
ASSVQGSLIEQY
>TRBJ2-1|TRBV15|-
ATSRDYTSGANEQF
>TRBJ2-5|TRBV19|-
ASSIGRGQETQY
>TRBJ1-2|TRBV12-5|-
ASAPGGRARGYGYT
>TRBJ2-7|TRBV30|-
AWSVGAPGTSEQY
>TRBJ1-1|TRBV9|-
ASTNSPEGATEAF
>TRBJ2-7|TRBV7-8|-
ASSLLFGGRGGDEQY
>TRBJ1-3|TRBV12-5|-
ASGLAAGAGNTIY
>TRBJ2-5|TRBV4-1|-
ASSLVEGKQETQY
>TRBJ1-2|TRBV5-4|once
ASSNDMEYGYT
>TRBJ2-7|TRBV7-2|-
ASSLVTTGEQY
>TRBJ2-1|TRBV5-4|-
ASSRLQVRGEQF
>TRBJ2-3|TRBV5-1|-
ASSWSGGTTDTQY
>TRBJ2-3|TRBV5-1|-
ASSPTGGGTDTQY
>TRBJ1-1|TRBV4-2|-
ASSQGQGLRGAF
>TRBJ2-1|TRBV7-2|once
ASSLTSGGLNEQF
>TRBJ1-2|TRBV11-2|-
ASSPRGTGAVYT
>TRBJ1-3|TRBV18|few
ASSPNTAGNTIY
>TRBJ1-1|TRBV6-5|-
AARQGLNTEAF
>TRBJ1-5|TRBV2|-
ASQESNQPQH
>TRBJ1-1|TRBV6-5|-
ASRRGAEAF
>TRBJ2-7|TRBV12-3/TRBV12-4|-
ASSLARRDEQY
>TRBJ2-7|TRBV5-1|-
ASRVRTYSYEQY
>TRBJ1-2|TRBV5-1|-
ASSLDINYGYT
>TRBJ1-6|TRBV5-3|once
ARSLGLDISVLH
>TRBJ2-7|TRBV4-1|-
ASSLDRGPSYEQY
>TRBJ2-3|TRBV30|once
AWSRGASTDTQY
>TRBJ1-2|TRBV18|once
ASSLQGGVYGYT
>TRBJ2-3|TRBV6-5|few
ASSTGWASLDTQY
>TRBJ1-2|TRBV3-1/TRBV3-2|-
ASSQGTIYGYT
>TRBJ2-2|TRBV15|-
ATSRNTGELF
>TRBJ2-7|TRBV5-6|-
ASSGRDRKEQY
>TRBJ2-7|TRBV6-5|few
ASSSGGVAFEQY
>TRBJ1-5|TRBV15|-
ATSRDTQPQH
>TRBJ2-4|TRBV6-1|-
ASSDTPSGAKNIQY